The rows below give T cell receptor beta chains drawn from one sample of a study of STAT5B mutations in CD4+ large granular lymphocyte leukemia. TCRdb keeps only in-frame clones here, not all; method: immunoSEQ multiplex PCR. The sample shows 30,000 or so clones, 70% to 75% of them seen only once. Sequencing was performed on CD4+ T cells from blood buffy coats. The receptor source for this set is a human donor in good health. Each CDR3 is given with its conserved first and last residue. D genes are given only for firm matches. Size values are once, few and many counts, or a class for expanded clones, and some rows have none.

d_gene,abundance,j_gene,v_gene,CDR3aa,CDR3nt
-,once,TRBJ2-3,TRBV6-6,CASSYSQGTTDTQYF,TGTGCCAGCAGTTACTCTCAGGGAACTACAGATACGCAGTATTTT
-,few,TRBJ2-1,TRBV30,CAWSRDLYNEQFF,TGTGCCTGGAGCCGGGACCTTTACAATGAGCAGTTCTTC
TRBD1,-,TRBJ2-7,TRBV5-4,CASSQGAGYEQYF,TGTGCCAGCAGCCAGGGGGCTGGCTACGAGCAGTACTTC
-,-,TRBJ2-3,TRBV7-2,CASSPLDTQYF,TGTGCCAGCAGCCCCCTGGATACGCAGTATTTT
TRBD2,-,TRBJ2-5,TRBV27,CASSTPRLAGGEETQYF,TGTGCCAGCAGTACCCCGCGACTAGCGGGTGGGGAAGAGACCCAGTACTTC
-,-,TRBJ1-2,TRBV29-1,CSVEERDYRDYGYTF,TGCAGCGTTGAAGAAAGGGACTACAGGGACTATGGCTACACCTTC
TRBD2,-,TRBJ2-1,TRBV5-1,CASSLSGSSYNEQFF,TGCGCCAGCAGCCTAAGCGGGAGCTCCTACAATGAGCAGTTCTTC
-,-,TRBJ1-1,TRBV19,CASNRFGGYTEAFF,TGTGCCAGTAATCGGTTTGGGGGCTACACTGAAGCTTTCTTT
-,-,TRBJ2-7,TRBV6-1,CASSEGVLQGKSYEQYF,TGTGCCAGCAGTGAAGGCGTCCTCCAGGGTAAAAGCTACGAGCAGTACTTC
-,-,TRBJ2-5,TRBV11-2,CASSLGRAPQETQYF,TGTGCCAGCAGCTTAGGCCGGGCACCCCAAGAGACCCAGTACTTC
TRBD2,-,TRBJ2-2,TRBV18,CASSPGLGNTGELFF,TGTGCCAGCTCACCCGGACTAGGGAACACCGGGGAGCTGTTTTTT
-,-,TRBJ2-7,TRBV19,CASSIERTVISYEQYF,TGTGCCAGTAGTATAGAAAGAACAGTGATTTCTTACGAGCAGTACTTC
-,-,TRBJ2-7,TRBV28,CASSPGTLSSYEQYF,TGTGCCAGCAGCCCGGGGACTCTGAGCTCCTACGAGCAGTACTTC
-,once,TRBJ2-3,TRBV7-9,CASSPPLTDTQYF,TGTGCCAGCAGCCCGCCCCTCACAGATACGCAGTATTTT
-,-,TRBJ1-2,TRBV7-9,CASSFRDKNYGYTF,TGTGCCAGCAGCTTCCGGGACAAAAACTATGGCTACACCTTC
TRBD2,-,TRBJ2-4,TRBV11-2,CASNPPSGSIGNIQYF,TGTGCCAGCAACCCGCCTAGCGGGAGTATTGGAAACATTCAGTACTTC